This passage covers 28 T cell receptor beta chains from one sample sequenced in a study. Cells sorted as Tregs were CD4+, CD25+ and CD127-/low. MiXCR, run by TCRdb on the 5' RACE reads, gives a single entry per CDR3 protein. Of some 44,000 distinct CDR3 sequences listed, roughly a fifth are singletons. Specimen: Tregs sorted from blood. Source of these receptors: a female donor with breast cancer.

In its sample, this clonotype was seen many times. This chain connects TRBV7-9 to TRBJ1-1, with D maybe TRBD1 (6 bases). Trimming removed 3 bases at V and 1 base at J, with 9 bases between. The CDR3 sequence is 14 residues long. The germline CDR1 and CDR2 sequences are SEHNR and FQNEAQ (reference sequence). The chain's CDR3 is CASSFGRGNTEAFF. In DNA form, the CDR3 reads TGTGCCAGCAGCTTCGGCAGGGGGAACACTGAAGCTTTCTTT.

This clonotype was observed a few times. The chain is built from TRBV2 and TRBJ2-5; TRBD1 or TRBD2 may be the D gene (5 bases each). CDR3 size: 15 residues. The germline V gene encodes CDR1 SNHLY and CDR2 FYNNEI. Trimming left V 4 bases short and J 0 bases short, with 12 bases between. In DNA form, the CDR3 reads TGTGCCAGCAGTGGGGGCGGGCCTTACCAAGAGACCCAGTACTTC. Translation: CASSGGGPYQETQYF.

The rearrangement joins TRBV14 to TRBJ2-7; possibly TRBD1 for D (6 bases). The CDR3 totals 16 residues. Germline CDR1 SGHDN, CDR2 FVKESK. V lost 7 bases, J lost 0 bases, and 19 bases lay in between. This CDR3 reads CASNRIQGSRSYEQYF. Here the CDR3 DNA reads TGTGCCAGCAACCGGATACAGGGTTCTCGCTCCTACGAGCAGTACTTC.

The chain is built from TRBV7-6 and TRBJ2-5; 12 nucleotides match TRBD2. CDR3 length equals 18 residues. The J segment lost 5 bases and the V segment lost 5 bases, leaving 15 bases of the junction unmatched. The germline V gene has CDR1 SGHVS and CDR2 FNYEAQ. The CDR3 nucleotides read TGTGCCAGCAGCCTCCTAGTTAGGACTAGCGGGGATCTGGAGACCCAGTACTTC. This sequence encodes CASSLLVRTSGDLETQYF.

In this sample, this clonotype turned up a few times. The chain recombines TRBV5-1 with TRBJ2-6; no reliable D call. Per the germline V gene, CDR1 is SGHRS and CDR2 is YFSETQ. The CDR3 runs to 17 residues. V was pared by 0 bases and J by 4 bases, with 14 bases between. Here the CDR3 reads CASSLETSSTGANVLTF. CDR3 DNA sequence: TGCGCCAGCAGCTTGGAGACCTCTTCGACCGGGGCCAACGTCCTGACTTTC.

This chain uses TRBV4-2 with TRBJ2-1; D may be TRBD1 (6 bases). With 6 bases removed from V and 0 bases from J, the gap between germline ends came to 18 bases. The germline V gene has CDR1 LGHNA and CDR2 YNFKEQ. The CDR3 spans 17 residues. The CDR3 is CASSRDTASLSYNEQFF. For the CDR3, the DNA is TGTGCCAGCAGTCGGGACACCGCTTCCCTCTCCTACAATGAGCAGTTCTTC.

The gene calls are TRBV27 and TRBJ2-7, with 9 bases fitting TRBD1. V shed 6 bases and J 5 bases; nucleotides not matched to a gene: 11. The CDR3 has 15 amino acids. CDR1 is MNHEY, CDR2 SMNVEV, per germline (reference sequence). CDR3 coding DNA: TGTGCCAGCAGGCAGTGGGGGAACAGGGGGCACGAGCAGTACTTC. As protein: CASRQWGNRGHEQYF.

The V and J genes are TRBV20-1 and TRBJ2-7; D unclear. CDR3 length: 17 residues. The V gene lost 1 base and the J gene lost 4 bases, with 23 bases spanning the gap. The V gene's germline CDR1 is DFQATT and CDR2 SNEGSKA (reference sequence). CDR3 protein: CSARGLTPKALAYEQYF. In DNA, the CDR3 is TGCAGTGCTAGAGGCCTCACTCCGAAGGCCCTCGCATACGAGCAGTACTTC.

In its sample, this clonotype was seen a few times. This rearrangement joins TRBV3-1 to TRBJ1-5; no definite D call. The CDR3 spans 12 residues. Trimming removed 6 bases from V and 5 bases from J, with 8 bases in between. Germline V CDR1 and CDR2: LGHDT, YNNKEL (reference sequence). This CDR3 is CASSSGDQPQHF. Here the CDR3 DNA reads TGTGCCAGCAGTTCCGGGGATCAGCCCCAGCATTTT.

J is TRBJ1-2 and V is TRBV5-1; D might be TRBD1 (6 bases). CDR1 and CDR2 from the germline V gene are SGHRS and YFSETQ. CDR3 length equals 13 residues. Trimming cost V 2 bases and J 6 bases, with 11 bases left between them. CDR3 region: CASSFGGQNGYTF. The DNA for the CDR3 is TGCGCCAGCAGCTTCGGGGGGCAAAATGGCTACACCTTC.

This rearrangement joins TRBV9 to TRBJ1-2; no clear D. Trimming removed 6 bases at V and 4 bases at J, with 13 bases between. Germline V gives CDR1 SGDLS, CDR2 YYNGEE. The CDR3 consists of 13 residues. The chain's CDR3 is CASTMDATYGYTF. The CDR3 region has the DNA TGTGCCAGCACCATGGACGCTACCTATGGCTACACCTTC.

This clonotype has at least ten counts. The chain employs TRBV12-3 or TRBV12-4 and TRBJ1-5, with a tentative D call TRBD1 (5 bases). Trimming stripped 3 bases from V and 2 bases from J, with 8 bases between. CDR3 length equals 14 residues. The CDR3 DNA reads TGTGCCAGCAGTTTGGGGGTCGGCAATCAGCCCCAGCATTTT. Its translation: CASSLGVGNQPQHF.

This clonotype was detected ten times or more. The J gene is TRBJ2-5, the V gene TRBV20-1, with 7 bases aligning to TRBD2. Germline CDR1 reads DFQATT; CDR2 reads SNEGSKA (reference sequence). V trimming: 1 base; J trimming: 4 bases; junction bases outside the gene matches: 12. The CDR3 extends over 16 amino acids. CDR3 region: CSARGRLAAHGETQYF. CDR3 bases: TGCAGTGCTAGAGGGAGACTAGCCGCGCATGGAGAGACCCAGTACTTC.

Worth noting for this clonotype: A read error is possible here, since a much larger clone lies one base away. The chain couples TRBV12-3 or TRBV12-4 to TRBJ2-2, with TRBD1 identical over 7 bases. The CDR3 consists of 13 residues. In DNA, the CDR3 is TGTGCCAGCAGTATAACAGGGGCCGGGGAGCTGTCTTTT. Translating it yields CASSITGAGELSF.

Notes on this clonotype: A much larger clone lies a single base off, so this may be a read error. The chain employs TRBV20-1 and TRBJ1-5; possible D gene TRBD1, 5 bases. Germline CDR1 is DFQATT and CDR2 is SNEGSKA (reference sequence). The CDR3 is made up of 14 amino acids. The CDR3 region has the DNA TGCAGTGCTGTAGACAGCAATAGCAATCAGCCCCGGCATTTT. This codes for CSAVDSNSNQPRHF.

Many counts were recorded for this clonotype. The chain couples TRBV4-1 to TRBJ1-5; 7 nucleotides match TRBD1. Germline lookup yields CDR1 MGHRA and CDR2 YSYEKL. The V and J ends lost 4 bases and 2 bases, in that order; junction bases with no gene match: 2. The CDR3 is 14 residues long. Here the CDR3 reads CASSPGTGNQPQHF. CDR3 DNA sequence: TGCGCCAGCAGCCCCGGGACAGGCAATCAGCCCCAGCATTTT.

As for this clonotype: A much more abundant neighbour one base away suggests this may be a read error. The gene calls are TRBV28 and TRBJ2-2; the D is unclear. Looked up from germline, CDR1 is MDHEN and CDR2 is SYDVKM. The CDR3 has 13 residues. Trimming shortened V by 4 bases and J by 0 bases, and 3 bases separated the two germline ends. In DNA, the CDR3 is TGTGCCAGCAGTTCTACGAACACCGGGGAGCTGTTTTTT. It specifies CASSSTNTGELFF. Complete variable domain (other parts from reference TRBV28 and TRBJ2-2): DVKVTQSSRYLVKRTGEKVFLECVQDMDHENMFWYRQDPGLGLRLIYFSYDVKMKEKGDIPEGYSVSREKKERFSLILESASTNQTSMYLCASSSTNTGELFFGEGSRLTVL.

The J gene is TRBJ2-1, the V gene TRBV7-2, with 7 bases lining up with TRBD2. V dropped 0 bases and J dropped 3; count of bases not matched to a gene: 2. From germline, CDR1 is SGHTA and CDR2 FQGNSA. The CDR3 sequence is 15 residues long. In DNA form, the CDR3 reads TGTGCCAGCAGCTTAGCCAGCGGGGTCTACAATGAGCAGTTCTTC. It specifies CASSLASGVYNEQFF.

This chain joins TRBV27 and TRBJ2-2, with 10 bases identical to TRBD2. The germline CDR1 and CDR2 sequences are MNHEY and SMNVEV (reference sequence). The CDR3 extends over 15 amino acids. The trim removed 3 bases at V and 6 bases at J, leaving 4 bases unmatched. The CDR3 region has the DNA TGTGCCAGCAGTTTCGTACTAGCGGGACCCGGGGAGCTGTTTTTT. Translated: CASSFVLAGPGELFF.

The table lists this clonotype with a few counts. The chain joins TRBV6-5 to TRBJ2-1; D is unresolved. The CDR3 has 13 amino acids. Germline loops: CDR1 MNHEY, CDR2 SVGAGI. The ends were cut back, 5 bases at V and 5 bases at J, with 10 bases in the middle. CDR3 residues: CASSTDGDNEQFF. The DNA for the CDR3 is TGTGCCAGCAGTACGGATGGCGACAATGAGCAGTTCTTC.

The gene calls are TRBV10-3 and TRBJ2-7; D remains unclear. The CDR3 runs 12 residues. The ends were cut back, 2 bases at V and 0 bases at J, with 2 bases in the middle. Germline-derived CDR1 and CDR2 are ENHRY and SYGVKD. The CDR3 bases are TGTGCCATCAGTGAGAGCTCCTACGAGCAGTACTTC. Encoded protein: CAISESSYEQYF.

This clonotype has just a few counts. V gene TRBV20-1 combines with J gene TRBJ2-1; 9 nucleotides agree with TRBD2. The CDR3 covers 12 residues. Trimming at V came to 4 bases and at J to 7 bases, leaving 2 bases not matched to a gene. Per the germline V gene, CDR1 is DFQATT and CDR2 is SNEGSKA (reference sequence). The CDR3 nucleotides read TGCAGTGCTAAGCGGGGGGTGAATGAGCAGTTCTTC. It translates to CSAKRGVNEQFF.

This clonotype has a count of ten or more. CDR3 sequence reads: CASSSGLAVGETQYF. The CDR3 DNA reads as TGTGCCAGCAGTTCGGGACTAGCAGTAGGGGAGACCCAGTACTTC. V usage is TRBV12-3 or TRBV12-4 and J usage is TRBJ2-5; 9 nucleotides align to TRBD2. Trimming cost V 4 bases and J 5 bases; bases outside gene matches: 8. The length of the CDR3 is 15 residues.

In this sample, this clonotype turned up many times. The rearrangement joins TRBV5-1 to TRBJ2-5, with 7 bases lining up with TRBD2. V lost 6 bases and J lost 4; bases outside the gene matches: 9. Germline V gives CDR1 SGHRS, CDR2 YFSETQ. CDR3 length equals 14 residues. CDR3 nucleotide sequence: TGCGCCAGCACAGAGCGGGGAGGGCGAGAGACCCAGTACTTC. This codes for CASTERGGRETQYF.

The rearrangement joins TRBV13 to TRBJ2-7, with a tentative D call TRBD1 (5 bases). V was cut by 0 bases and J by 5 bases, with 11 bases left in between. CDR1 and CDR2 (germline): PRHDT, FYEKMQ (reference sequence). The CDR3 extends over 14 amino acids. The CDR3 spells CASSLGPGKHEQYF. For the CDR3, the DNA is TGTGCCAGCAGCTTAGGGCCAGGGAAACACGAGCAGTACTTC.

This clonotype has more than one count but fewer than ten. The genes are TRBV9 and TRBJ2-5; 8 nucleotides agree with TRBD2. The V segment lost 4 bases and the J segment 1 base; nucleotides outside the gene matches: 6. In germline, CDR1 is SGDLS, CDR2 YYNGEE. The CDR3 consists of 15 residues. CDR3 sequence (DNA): TGTGCCAGCAGCCCACGACTAGCGCGCCAAGAGACCCAGTACTTC. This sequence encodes CASSPRLARQETQYF. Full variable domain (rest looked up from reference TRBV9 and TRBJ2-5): DSGVTQTPKHLITATGQRVTLRCSPRSGDLSVYWYQQSLDQGLQFLIQYYNGEERAKGNILERFSAQQFPDLHSELNLSSLELGDSALYFCASSPRLARQETQYFGPGTRLLVL.

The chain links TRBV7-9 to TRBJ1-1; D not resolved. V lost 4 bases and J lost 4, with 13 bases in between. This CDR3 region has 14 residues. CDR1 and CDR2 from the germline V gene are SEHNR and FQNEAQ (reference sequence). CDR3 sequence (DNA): TGTGCCAGCAGCTCTGGACCGCTAATCACTGAAGCTTTCTTT. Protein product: CASSSGPLITEAFF.

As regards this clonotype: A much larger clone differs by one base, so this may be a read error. CDR3 nucleotides: TGCGCCAGCAGCTTGGACATAGTAGAGGCGGGAGGGCCCTCTTACGAGCAGTACTTC. Translating it yields CASSLDIVEAGGPSYEQYF. The chain links TRBV5-1 to TRBJ2-7; 9 nucleotides line up with TRBD2. This CDR3 has 19 residues. Germline V lookup: CDR1 SGHRS, CDR2 YFSETQ. V lost 0 bases to trimming and J lost 4 bases; unmatched junction nucleotides: 17.